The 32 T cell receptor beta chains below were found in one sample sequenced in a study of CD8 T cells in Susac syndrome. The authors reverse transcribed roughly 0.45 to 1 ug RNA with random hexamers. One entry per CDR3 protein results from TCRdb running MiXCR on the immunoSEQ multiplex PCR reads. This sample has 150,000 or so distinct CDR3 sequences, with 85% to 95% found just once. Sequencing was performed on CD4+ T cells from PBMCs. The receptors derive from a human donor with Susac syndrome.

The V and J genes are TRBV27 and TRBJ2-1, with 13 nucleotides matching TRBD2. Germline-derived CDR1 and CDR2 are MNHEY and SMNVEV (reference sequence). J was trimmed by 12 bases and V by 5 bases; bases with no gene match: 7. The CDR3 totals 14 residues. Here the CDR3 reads CASSLQTSGGGQFF. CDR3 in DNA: TGTGCCAGCAGTCTCCAAACTAGCGGGGGGGGGCAGTTCTTC.

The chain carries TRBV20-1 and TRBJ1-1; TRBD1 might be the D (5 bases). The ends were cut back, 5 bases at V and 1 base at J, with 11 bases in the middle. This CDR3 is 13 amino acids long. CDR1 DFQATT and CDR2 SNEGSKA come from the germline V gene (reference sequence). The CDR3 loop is CSAHPDRNTEAFF. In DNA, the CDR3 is TGCAGTGCTCACCCCGACAGGAACACTGAAGCTTTCTTT.

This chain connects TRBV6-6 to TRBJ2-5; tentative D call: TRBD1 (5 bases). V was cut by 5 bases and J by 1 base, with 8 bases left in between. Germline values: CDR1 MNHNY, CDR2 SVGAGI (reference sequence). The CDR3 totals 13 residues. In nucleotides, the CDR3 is TGTGCCAGCAGTAGACAGAGCCAAGAGACCCAGTACTTC. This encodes CASSRQSQETQYF.

The CDR3 nucleotides are TGTGCCAGCAGCTATCGACTAGCGGGGGCGGAGGATACGCAGTATTTT. Translation: CASSYRLAGAEDTQYF. The chain has TRBV7-9 and TRBJ2-3; 12 nucleotides align to TRBD2. The V gene's germline CDR1 is SEHNR and CDR2 FQNEAQ (reference sequence). The CDR3 sequence is 16 residues long. With V trimmed by 4 bases and J by 6 bases, 8 bases remained unmatched.

The CDR3 sequence: CASSVAPTSSGGNQETQYF. The CDR3 DNA reads as TGTGCCAGCAGCGTAGCTCCTACCTCTAGCGGGGGGAACCAAGAGACCCAGTACTTC. The chain has TRBV9 and TRBJ2-5; 11 nucleotides align to TRBD2. V trimming: 0 bases; J trimming: 0 bases; junction bases outside the gene matches: 10. In germline, CDR1 is SGDLS, CDR2 YYNGEE. CDR3 length: 19 residues.

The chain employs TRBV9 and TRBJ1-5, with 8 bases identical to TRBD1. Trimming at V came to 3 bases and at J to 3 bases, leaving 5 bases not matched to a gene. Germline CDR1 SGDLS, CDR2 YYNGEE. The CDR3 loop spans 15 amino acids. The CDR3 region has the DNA TGTGCCAGCAGCGAATCAGGGGGCCCCAATCAGCCCCAGCATTTT. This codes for CASSESGGPNQPQHF.

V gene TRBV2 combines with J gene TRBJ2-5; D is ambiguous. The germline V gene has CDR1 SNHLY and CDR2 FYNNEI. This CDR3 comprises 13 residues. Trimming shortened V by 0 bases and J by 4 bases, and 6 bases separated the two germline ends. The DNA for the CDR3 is TGTGCCAGCAGTGAAGCGGGCAGAGAGACCCAGTACTTC. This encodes CASSEAGRETQYF.

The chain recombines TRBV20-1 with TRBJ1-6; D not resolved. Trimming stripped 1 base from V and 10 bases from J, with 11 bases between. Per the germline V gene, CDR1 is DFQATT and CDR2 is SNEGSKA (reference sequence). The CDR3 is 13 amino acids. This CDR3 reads CSARGAQASPLHF. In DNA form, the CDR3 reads TGCAGTGCTAGAGGGGCGCAAGCCTCACCCCTCCACTTT.

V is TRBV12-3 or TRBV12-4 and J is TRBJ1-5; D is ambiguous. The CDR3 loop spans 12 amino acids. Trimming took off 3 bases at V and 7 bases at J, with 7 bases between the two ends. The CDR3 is CASSLAEQPQHF. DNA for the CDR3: TGTGCCAGCAGTTTGGCCGAACAGCCCCAGCATTTT.

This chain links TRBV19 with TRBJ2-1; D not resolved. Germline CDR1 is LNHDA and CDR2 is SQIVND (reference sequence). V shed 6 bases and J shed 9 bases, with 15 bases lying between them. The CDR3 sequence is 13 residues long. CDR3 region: CASRGSPRGEQFF. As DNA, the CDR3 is TGTGCCAGTAGGGGCTCTCCGCGAGGTGAGCAGTTCTTC.

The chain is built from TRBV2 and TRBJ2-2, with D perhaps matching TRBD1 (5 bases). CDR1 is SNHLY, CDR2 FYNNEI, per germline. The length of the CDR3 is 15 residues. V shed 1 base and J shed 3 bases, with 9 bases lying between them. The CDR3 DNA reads TGTGCCAGCAGTGAAGGGGGCGTACACACCGGGGAGCTGTTTTTT. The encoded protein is CASSEGGVHTGELFF.

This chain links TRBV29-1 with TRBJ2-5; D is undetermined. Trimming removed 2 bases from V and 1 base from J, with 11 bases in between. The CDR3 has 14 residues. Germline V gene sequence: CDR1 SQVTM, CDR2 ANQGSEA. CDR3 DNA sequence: TGCAGCGTTGAAAAACACGGGTCCCAAGAGACCCAGTACTTC. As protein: CSVEKHGSQETQYF.

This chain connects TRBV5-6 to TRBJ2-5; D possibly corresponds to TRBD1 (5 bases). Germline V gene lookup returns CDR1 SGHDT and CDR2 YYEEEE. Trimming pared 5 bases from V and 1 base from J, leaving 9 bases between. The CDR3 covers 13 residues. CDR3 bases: TGTGCCAGCAGAAACGACAGCCAAGAGACCCAGTACTTC. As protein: CASRNDSQETQYF.

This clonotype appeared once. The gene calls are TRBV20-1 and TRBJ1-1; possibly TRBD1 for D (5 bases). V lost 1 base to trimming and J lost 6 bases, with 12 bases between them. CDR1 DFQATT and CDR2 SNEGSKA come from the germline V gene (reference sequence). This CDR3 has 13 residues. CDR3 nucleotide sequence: TGCAGTGCTAGAGTGGGGGGGAGGCCTGAAGCTTTCTTT. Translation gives CSARVGGRPEAFF.

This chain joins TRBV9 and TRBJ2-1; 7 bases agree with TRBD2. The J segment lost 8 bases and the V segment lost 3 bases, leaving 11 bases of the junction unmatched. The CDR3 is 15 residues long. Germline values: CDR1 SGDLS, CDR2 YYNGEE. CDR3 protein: CASSAGQIAGDEQFF. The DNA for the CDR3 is TGTGCCAGCAGCGCCGGTCAGATAGCGGGCGATGAGCAGTTCTTC.

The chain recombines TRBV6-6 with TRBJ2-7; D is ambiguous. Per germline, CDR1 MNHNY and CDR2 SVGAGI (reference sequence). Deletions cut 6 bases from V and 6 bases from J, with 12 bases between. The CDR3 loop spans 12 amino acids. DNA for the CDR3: TGTGCCAGCAGCCCACCGGCCCCCGAGCAGTACTTC. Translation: CASSPPAPEQYF.

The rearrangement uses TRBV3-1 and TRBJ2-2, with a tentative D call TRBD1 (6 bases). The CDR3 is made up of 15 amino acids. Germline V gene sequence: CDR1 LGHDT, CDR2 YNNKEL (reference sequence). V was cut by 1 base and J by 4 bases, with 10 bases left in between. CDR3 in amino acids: CASSQGRTATGELFF. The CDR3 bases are TGTGCCAGCAGCCAAGGGAGGACAGCCACCGGGGAGCTGTTTTTT.

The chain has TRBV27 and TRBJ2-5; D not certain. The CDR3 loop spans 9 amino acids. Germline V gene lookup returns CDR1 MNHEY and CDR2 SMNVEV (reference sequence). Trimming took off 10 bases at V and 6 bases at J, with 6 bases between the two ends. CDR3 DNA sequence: TGTGCCACCCACAAGACCCAGTACTTC. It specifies CATHKTQYF.

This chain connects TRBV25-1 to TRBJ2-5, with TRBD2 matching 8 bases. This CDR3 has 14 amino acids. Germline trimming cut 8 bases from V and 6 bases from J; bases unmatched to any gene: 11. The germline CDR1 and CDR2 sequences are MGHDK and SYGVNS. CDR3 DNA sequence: TGTGCCAGCGAAACGGGGGGGATCGGGCAGACCCAGTACTTC. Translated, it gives CASETGGIGQTQYF. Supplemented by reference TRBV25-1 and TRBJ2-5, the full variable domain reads EADIYQTPRYLVIGTGKKITLECSQTMGHDKMYWYQQDPGMELHLIHYSYGVNSTEKGDLSSESTVSRIRTEHFPLTLESARPSHTSQYLCASETGGIGQTQYFGPGTRLLVL.

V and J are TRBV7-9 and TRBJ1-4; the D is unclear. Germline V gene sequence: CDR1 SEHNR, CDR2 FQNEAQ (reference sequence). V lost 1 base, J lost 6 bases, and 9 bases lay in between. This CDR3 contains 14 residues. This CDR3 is CASSLEIADEKLFF. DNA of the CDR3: TGTGCCAGCAGCTTAGAGATTGCGGATGAAAAACTGTTTTTT.

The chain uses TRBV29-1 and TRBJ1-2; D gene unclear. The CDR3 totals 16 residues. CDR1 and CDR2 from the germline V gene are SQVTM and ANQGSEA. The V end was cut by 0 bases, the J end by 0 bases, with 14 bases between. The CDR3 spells CSVEEVVRRTNYGYTF. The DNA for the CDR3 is TGCAGCGTTGAAGAAGTTGTCAGACGAACTAACTATGGCTACACCTTC.

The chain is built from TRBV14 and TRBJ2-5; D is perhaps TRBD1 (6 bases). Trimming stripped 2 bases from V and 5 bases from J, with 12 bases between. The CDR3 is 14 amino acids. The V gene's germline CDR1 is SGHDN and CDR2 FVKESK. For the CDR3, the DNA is TGTGCCAGCAGCCAATGGGCAGGGGCGGAGACCCAGTACTTC. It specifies CASSQWAGAETQYF.

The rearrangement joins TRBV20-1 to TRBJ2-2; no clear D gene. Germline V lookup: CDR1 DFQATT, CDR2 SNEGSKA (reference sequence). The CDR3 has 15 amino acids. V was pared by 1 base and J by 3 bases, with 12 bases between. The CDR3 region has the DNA TGCAGTGCTAGAGCTCTGACTCGTTACACCGGGGAGCTGTTTTTT. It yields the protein CSARALTRYTGELFF.

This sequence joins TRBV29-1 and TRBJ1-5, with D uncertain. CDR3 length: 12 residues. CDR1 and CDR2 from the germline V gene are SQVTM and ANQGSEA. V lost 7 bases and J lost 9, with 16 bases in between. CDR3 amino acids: CSAGPGGGPQHF. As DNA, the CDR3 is TGCAGCGCCGGGCCCGGAGGAGGGCCCCAGCATTTT.

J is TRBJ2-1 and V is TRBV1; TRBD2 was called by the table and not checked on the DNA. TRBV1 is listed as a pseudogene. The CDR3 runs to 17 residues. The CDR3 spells CTSSRLGLAGSYNEQFF. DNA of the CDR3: TGCACCAGCAGCCGCCTGGGACTAGCGGGCTCCTACAATGAGCAGTTCTTC.

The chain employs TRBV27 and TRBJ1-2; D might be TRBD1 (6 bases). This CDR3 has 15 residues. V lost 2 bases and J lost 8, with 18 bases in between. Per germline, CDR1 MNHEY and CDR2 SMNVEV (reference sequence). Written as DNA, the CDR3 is TGTGCCAGCAGTTTAAACAGGGAAGGGCGGAACGGCTACACCTTC. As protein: CASSLNREGRNGYTF.

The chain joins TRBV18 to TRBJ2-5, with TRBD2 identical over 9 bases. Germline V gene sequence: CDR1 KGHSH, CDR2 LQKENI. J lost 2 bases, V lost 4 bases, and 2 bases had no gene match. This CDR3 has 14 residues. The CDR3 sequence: CASSLGLAQETQYF. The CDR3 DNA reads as TGTGCCAGCTCACTTGGACTAGCGCAAGAGACCCAGTACTTC.

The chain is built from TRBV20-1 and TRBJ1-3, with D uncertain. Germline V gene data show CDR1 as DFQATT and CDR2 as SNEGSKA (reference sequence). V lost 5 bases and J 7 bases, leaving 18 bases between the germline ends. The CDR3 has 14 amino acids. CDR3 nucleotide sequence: TGCAGTGCTGAAAGCCCATCGGATCGGAACACCATATATTTT. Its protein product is CSAESPSDRNTIYF.

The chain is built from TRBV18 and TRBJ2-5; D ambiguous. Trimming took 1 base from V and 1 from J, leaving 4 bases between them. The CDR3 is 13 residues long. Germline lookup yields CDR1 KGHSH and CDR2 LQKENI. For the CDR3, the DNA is TGTGCCAGCTCACCACTATTCCAAGAGACCCAGTACTTC. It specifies CASSPLFQETQYF.

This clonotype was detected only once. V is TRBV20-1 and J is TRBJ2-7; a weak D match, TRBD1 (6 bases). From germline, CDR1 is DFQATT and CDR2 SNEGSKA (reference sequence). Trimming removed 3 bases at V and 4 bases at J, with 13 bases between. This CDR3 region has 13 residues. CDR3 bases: TGCAGTGCTAGTGAGGGGGTCCTATACGAGCAGTACTTC. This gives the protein CSASEGVLYEQYF.

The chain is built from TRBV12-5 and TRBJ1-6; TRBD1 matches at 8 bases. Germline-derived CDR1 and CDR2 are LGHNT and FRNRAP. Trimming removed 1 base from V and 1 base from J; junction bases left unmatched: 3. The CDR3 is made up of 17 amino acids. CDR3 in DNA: TGTGCTAGTGGTTTGGGACAGGGGAGTTCCTATAATTCACCCCTCCACTTT. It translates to CASGLGQGSSYNSPLHF.

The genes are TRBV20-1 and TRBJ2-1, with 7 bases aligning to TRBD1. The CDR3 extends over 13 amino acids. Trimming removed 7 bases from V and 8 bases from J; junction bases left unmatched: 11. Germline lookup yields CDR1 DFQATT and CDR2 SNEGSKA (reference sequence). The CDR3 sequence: CSGAGTVQDEQFF. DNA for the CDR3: TGCAGTGGGGCCGGGACAGTACAGGATGAGCAGTTCTTC.